This T cell receptor (beta chain) was retrieved from a study of healthy donors' naive CD4 and CD8 T cells (dated by TCRdb to the mid-2010s). Notes on the research overall: Donor selection covered three age groups (20-25, 40-50 and 60-70 years) with more than five people in each, and the resulting cohort had a mean age of approximately 45 and was half female. For TCR alpha, a new primer set was designed to cover all functional IMGT alpha gene variants, and the remainder of the protocol was kept the same as the beta-chain workflow. Rearranged TCR alpha and beta chains from naive CD4+ and CD8+ T cells were sequenced in the study to test how TCR variation relates to lineage commitment. The peripheral blood mononuclear cells came from 15 to 20 individuals who were healthy and unrelated. Donors were HLA-typed by sequencing at HLA-A, -B, -C, -DRB1, -DQB1 and -DPB1 using the SBTexcellerator protocol, an ABI3130xl analyzer and SBTengine software. On the study overall, not on this receptor specifically: In both chains, CD4+ lineage was associated with a positively charged CDR3, and CD8+ lineage was associated with a negatively charged CDR3. Reportedly, most V and J gene segments showed bias between naive CD4+ and CD8+ cells, and this bias held consistently across donors regardless of HLA genotype. Possible repertoire bias from homeostatic proliferation of naive T cells was not directly addressed. About 13% of the variance in CD4/CD8 propensity appeared to be explained jointly by V genes, J genes and CDR3 charge, in a largely additive manner. Alpha and beta chains were sequenced in bulk and could not be paired, so combined chain effects were not evaluated.

Cells with a CD4+CD8-CD45RO-CD45RA+ profile were isolated by FACS and defined as naive CD4+ T cells, and those with a CD8+CD4-CD45RA+CD27bright profile were defined as naive CD8+ T cells. Antibodies against CD4 (RPA-T4), CD8 (SK1), CD27 (O323), CD45RA (HI100) and CD45RO (UCHL1) were used for sorting. A word on this clonotype: Its cognate antigen has yet to be identified. Per-nucleotide qualities are absent, and no much larger clonotype sits a single base away.

For CDR1 and CDR2, the germline V gene lists SQVTM and ANQGSEA. The trim is 0 bases for V and 0 bases for J, with a gap of 8 bases between the germline ends. Inclusive of the bounding cysteine and phenylalanine, the CDR3 is 14 residues long. CDR3 DNA is the only sequence kept; it has 42 bases, read in frame from the first base. Instrument on record: 454 GS FLX Titanium. A previously published linear amplification protocol was used to build the TCR libraries, starting from approximately 530 ng of total RNA. The sequencing itself ran on the Roche/454 Genome Sequencer using Titanium chemistry. The authors processed their data as follows. Roughly 83,000 rearranged TCR alpha transcripts were sequenced from 5 of the healthy donors. Duplicate transcripts were dropped, and unique TCR clonotypes were identified by the CDR3 junction according to IMGT nomenclature. In R 2.13.0, logistic regression modeled CD4 versus CD8 status on V and J genes, adjusting for donor effects, with Bonferroni correction for multiple testing. TCRdb redid the processing of the public reads, applying fastp at Q25 and MiXCR, and retained in-frame beta chains. CDR3 protein sequences are deduplicated, and each keeps its most common genes and DNA. These V and J calls rely on TCRdb rather than the paper's analysis. This sample gives roughly 200,000 distinct CDR3 sequences in total; 65% to 75% of them show up just once. Jointly, the top ten make up 2% to 2.5% of the sample.

The chain is made from TRBV29-1 and TRBJ1-1; TRBD1 is a weak D gene call, 5 bases matching. Sequencing was done on a sample of naive CD4+ and CD8+ T cells sorted from blood, pooled from several donors. The cell subset or site tag for this specimen amounts to: FACS-sorted naive CD4+ (CD45RO-CD45RA+) and naive CD8+ (CD45RA+CD27bright) T cells. The sequence came from a pool of human donors in good health; the sample pools cells from several healthy donors. The DNA is as follows: TGCAGCGTTGAAGACAGGGTCATGAACACTGAAGCTTTCTTT. Its product reads: CSVEDRVMNTEAFF.